This T cell receptor beta chain stems from a study of T cell responses to AZD1222 COVID-19 vaccine. Study context: Researchers grouped second doses given at about 4 or about 12 weeks into one pool. Regarding the study as a whole: Nearly half of the spike-specific TCRs reportedly recognize variant regions that carry no mutations. Vaccine-related CD4 TCRs covered spike, predominating at 160-218 and 743-854.

Regarding this clone: Its cognate antigen is unknown.

Profiling relied on immunoSEQ multiplex PCR, and the TCRdb table lists in-frame clones only, not all of them. The table lists about 160,000 clones, 88% of them singletons, with less than 6.5% in the top ten. With 5 bases removed from V and 4 bases from J, the gap between germline ends came to 17 bases. Germline CDR1 and CDR2: SEHNR and FQNEAQ (reference sequence). This CDR3 region has 15 residues. This receptor was taken from an adult in good health. The material was peripheral blood, obtained on day 0 of AZD1222 vaccination. The V and J genes are TRBV7-9 and TRBJ1-1; D gene ambiguous. This CDR3 is CASSPQMASGTEAFF. The DNA of the CDR3 is TGTGCCAGCAGCCCCCAAATGGCCTCTGGCACTGAAGCTTTCTTT.